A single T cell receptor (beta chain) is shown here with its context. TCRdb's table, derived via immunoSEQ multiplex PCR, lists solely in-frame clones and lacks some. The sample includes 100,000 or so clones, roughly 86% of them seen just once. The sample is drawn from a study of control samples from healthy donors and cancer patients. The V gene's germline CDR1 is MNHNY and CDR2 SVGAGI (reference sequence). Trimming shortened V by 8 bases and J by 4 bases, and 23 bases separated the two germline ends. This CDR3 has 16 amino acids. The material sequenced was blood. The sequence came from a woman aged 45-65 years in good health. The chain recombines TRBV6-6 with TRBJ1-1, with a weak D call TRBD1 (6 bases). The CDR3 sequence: CASRPSGVGGITEAFF. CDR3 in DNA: TGTGCCAGCCGACCGTCAGGGGTAGGGGGTATCACTGAAGCTTTCTTT.